This TCR beta chain was recorded in a study of blood T cell repertoires in COVID-19. Individuals drawn from 24 US areas were about 18 to 90 years old. Donors were grouped by their self-reported clinical history. Cohort 3 donors counted as recovered after two negative PCRs, clearance, or resolved symptoms. Trimming shortened V by 3 bases and J by 6 bases, and 21 bases separated the two germline ends. CDR1 is DFQATT, CDR2 SNEGSKA, per germline (reference sequence). This CDR3 contains 15 residues. Some clones are missing from TCRdb's copy, which holds only in-frame ones; the method was immunoSEQ multiplex PCR. The sample lists around 300,000 clones, roughly 85% occurring once.

Material: PBMCs or T cells enriched from blood (not recorded which). The receptor was derived from a woman in her thirties or forties who had recovered from COVID-19. The chain combines TRBV20-1 with TRBJ2-7; possible D gene TRBD1, 5 bases. CDR3 residues: CSASPRSPWGREQYF. CDR3 in DNA: TGCAGTGCTAGTCCCCGGTCCCCATGGGGCCGCGAGCAGTACTTC.